These 18 T cell receptor beta chains were all obtained from the same sample, sequenced in a study of blood T cell repertoires in COVID-19. Clones were sequenced by immunoSEQ multiplex PCR, and TCRdb holds only the in-frame ones, with some missing. The sample lists about 100,000 clones; 85% to 95% were seen once. Sequenced input: peripheral blood. Receptors were obtained from a man aged 55 to 70 with acute or convalescent COVID-19.

This clone has more than one count but fewer than ten. This chain connects TRBV19 to TRBJ1-4, with D possibly TRBD1 on 6 matching bases. Germline assignment: CDR1 LNHDA and CDR2 SQIVND (reference sequence). V was pared by 7 bases and J by 4 bases, with 16 bases between. The CDR3 is made up of 15 amino acids. Written as DNA, the CDR3 is TGTGCCAGTACCCAGGGTAAAGGGGGTAATGAAAAACTGTTTTTT. This encodes CASTQGKGGNEKLFF.

This chain connects TRBV9 to TRBJ1-3; no clear D. Germline V lookup: CDR1 SGDLS, CDR2 YYNGEE. This CDR3 comprises 16 residues. With 4 bases removed from V and 0 bases from J, the gap between germline ends came to 14 bases. The chain's CDR3 is CASSLNSGLSGNTIYF. The CDR3 region has the DNA TGTGCCAGCAGCCTCAACAGCGGACTCTCTGGAAACACCATATATTTT. The entire variable domain, with the rest obtained from reference TRBV9 and TRBJ1-3, is as follows: DSGVTQTPKHLITATGQRVTLRCSPRSGDLSVYWYQQSLDQGLQFLIQYYNGEERAKGNILERFSAQQFPDLHSELNLSSLELGDSALYFCASSLNSGLSGNTIYFGEGSWLTVV.

The V and J genes are TRBV7-2 and TRBJ2-7, with D possibly matching TRBD2 (6 bases). The V gene lost 5 bases and the J gene lost 7 bases, with 24 bases spanning the gap. Germline CDR1 SGHTA, CDR2 FQGNSA. The CDR3 consists of 16 residues. As DNA, the CDR3 is TGTGCCAGCAGCCTCTCTCCGGCGGGGCCGCTAATGGAGCAGTACTTC. Translation gives CASSLSPAGPLMEQYF.

This chain links TRBV10-1 with TRBJ1-3, with D unresolved. The germline V gene has CDR1 WNHNN and CDR2 SYGVQD (reference sequence). The CDR3 is 17 amino acids. V was pared by 4 bases and J by 0 bases, with 16 bases between. The CDR3 nucleotides read TGCGCCAGCAGTGGAACGCGAAATCTGCGCTCTGGAAACACCATATATTTT. This codes for CASSGTRNLRSGNTIYF.

The V call is TRBV7-9, the J call TRBJ2-1; TRBD1 might be the D (7 bases). The CDR3 totals 15 residues. The germline CDR1 and CDR2 sequences are SEHNR and FQNEAQ (reference sequence). Trimming shortened V by 3 bases and J by 2 bases, and 11 bases separated the two germline ends. The CDR3 nucleotides are TGTGCCAGCAGCTTCCAGGGGGGCCCCTACAATGAGCAGTTCTTC. Its protein product is CASSFQGGPYNEQFF.

This clone came up once. This chain links TRBV27 with TRBJ1-1, with TRBD1 identical over 7 bases. Trimming took 5 bases from V and 0 from J; bases not matched to a gene: 3. This CDR3 is 14 amino acids long. The germline gives CDR1 MNHEY, CDR2 SMNVEV (reference sequence). CDR3 nucleotide sequence: TGTGCCAGCAGTCTGGGACAGATGAACACTGAAGCTTTCTTT. This translates into CASSLGQMNTEAFF.

This chain connects TRBV29-1 to TRBJ2-7; possibly TRBD2 for D (6 bases). Germline-derived CDR1 and CDR2 are SQVTM and ANQGSEA. This CDR3 is built from 13 residues. V was pared by 4 bases and J by 5 bases, with 15 bases between. The CDR3 is CSVVRGVGDEQYF. CDR3 DNA: TGCAGCGTTGTGCGGGGCGTAGGGGACGAGCAGTACTTC.

This clone came up once. The V gene is TRBV2, the J gene TRBJ1-2, with D perhaps TRBD1 (5 bases). Trimming removed 6 bases at V and 4 bases at J, with 15 bases between. This CDR3 is 14 amino acids long. CDR1 SNHLY and CDR2 FYNNEI come from the germline V gene. The CDR3 DNA reads TGTGCCAGCAGAGAGCCCTCTAGGGGCTATGGCTACACCTTC. It encodes CASREPSRGYGYTF.

V usage is TRBV28 and J usage is TRBJ1-5; 8 bases are a match to TRBD1. Trimming took 6 bases from V and 2 from J; bases not matched to a gene: 9. This CDR3 spans 16 amino acids. The V gene's germline CDR1 is MDHEN and CDR2 SYDVKM. This chain's CDR3 is CASRADRGGGNQPQHF. In nucleotides, the CDR3 is TGTGCCAGCAGGGCTGACAGGGGAGGGGGCAATCAGCCCCAGCATTTT.

This clone was counted a single time. The V gene is TRBV7-8, the J gene TRBJ2-1; 9 nucleotides align to TRBD2. The CDR3 has 19 residues. Germline CDR1 SGHVS, CDR2 FQNEAQ. V lost 4 bases to trimming and J lost 0 bases; unmatched junction nucleotides: 13. The CDR3 reads CASSSEWVAGGSSYNEQFF. CDR3 in DNA: TGTGCCAGCAGCTCGGAGTGGGTGGCGGGAGGGAGCTCCTACAATGAGCAGTTCTTC.

In its sample, this clone was seen once. CDR3 sequence reads: CASSDHVASYNEQFF. The CDR3 nucleotides read TGCGCCAGCAGCGATCACGTAGCCTCCTACAATGAGCAGTTCTTC. The V call is TRBV10-2, the J call TRBJ2-1; D is undetermined. Trimming took off 6 bases at V and 0 bases at J, with 12 bases between the two ends. The CDR3 totals 15 residues. Germline V gene data show CDR1 as WSHSY and CDR2 as SAAADI.

The gene calls are TRBV11-2 and TRBJ2-7; no clear D. The V end was cut by 3 bases, the J end by 6 bases, with 12 bases between. Germline-derived CDR1 and CDR2 are SGHAT and FQNNGV. This CDR3 contains 13 residues. CDR3 loop: CASSFLSSTEQYF. CDR3 nucleotides: TGTGCCAGCAGCTTCCTTTCCAGTACCGAGCAGTACTTC.

V usage is TRBV6-5 and J usage is TRBJ1-4; no clear D. In germline, CDR1 is MNHEY, CDR2 SVGAGI. CDR3 length: 14 residues. V was trimmed by 6 bases and J by 3 bases, leaving 11 bases between them. CDR3 protein: CASSRTASNEKLFF. The CDR3, as DNA: TGTGCCAGCAGCCGAACAGCCTCTAATGAAAAACTGTTTTTT.

This clone was found once. This sequence joins TRBV9 and TRBJ1-1; D is unresolved. This CDR3 is 14 amino acids long. The germline V gene has CDR1 SGDLS and CDR2 YYNGEE. Trimming removed 0 bases at V and 0 bases at J, with 6 bases between. As DNA, the CDR3 is TGTGCCAGCAGCGTAGACAATCTGAACACTGAAGCTTTCTTT. This encodes CASSVDNLNTEAFF.

The V and J genes are TRBV2 and TRBJ1-1; TRBD1 matches at 8 bases. Germline CDR1 and CDR2: SNHLY and FYNNEI. Trimming took 7 bases from V and 8 from J; bases not matched to a gene: 21. The CDR3 length is 17 residues. CDR3 sequence: CASNFKSDRAHSAEAFF. CDR3 DNA: TGTGCCAGCAATTTTAAGTCGGACAGGGCGCACTCGGCCGAAGCTTTCTTT.

This rearrangement joins TRBV11-3 to TRBJ1-1, with D perhaps matching TRBD1 (6 bases). Trimming removed 1 base from V and 6 bases from J, with 15 bases in between. Germline V gives CDR1 SGHNT, CDR2 YENEEA. CDR3 length: 15 residues. The chain's CDR3 is CASSLGQGYSAEAFF. The CDR3 DNA is TGTGCCAGCAGCTTAGGCCAGGGGTACAGCGCTGAAGCTTTCTTT.

The rearrangement uses TRBV6-1 and TRBJ1-4; D perhaps matches TRBD1 (5 bases). CDR1 is MNHNS, CDR2 SASEGT, per germline. V was pared by 1 base and J by 11 bases, with 11 bases between. This CDR3 has 13 amino acids. The CDR3: CASSEGGKTKLFF. As DNA, the CDR3 is TGTGCCAGCAGTGAAGGGGGCAAGACTAAACTGTTTTTT.

This clone was seen a few times. The genes are TRBV28 and TRBJ2-7, with D maybe TRBD2 (5 bases). CDR1 is MDHEN, CDR2 SYDVKM, per germline. V was clipped by 7 bases and J by 0 bases, with 16 bases between them. This CDR3 contains 15 residues. The CDR3 sequence is CASTIPLGNSYEQYF. The CDR3 nucleotides read TGTGCCAGCACCATCCCGCTCGGGAACTCCTACGAGCAGTACTTC.